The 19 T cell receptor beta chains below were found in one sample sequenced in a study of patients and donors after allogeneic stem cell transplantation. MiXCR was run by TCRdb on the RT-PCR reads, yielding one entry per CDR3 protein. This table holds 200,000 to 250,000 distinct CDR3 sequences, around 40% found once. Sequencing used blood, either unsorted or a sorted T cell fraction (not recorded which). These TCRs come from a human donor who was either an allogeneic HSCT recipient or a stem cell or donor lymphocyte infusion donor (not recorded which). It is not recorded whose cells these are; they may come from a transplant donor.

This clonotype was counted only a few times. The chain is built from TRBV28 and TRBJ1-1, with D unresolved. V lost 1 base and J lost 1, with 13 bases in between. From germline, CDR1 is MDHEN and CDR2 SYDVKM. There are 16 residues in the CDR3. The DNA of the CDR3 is TGTGCCAGCAGTTTATCCAAAGGTATGAAGAACACTGAAGCTTTCTTT. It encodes CASSLSKGMKNTEAFF.

The DNA of the CDR3 is TGTGCCACAGCGGGACAGGGTACAGATGGCTACACCTTC. This gives the protein CATAGQGTDGYTF. The chain carries TRBV15 and TRBJ1-2; TRBD1 aligns across 9 bases. The CDR3 is made up of 13 amino acids. V was clipped by 9 bases and J by 6 bases; unmatched bases: 8. The V gene's germline CDR1 is LNHNV and CDR2 YYDKDF (reference sequence).

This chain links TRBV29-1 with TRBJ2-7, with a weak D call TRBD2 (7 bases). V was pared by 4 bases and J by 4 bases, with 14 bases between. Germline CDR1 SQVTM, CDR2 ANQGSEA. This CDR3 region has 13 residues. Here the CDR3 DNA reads TGCAGCGTTGGGGCGGGGGCTAGGTACGAGCAGTACTTC. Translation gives CSVGAGARYEQYF.

CDR3 sequence reads: CASSQVVAGEGSYNEQFF. CDR3 coding DNA: TGCGCCAGCAGCCAAGTGGTGGCGGGGGAAGGCTCCTACAATGAGCAGTTCTTC. The V gene is TRBV4-3, the J gene TRBJ2-1; 7 nucleotides agree with TRBD2. The CDR3 extends over 18 amino acids. The germline gives CDR1 LGHNA, CDR2 YSLEER. The V gene end was trimmed by 1 base and the J gene end by 0 bases; junction bases not matched to a gene: 9.

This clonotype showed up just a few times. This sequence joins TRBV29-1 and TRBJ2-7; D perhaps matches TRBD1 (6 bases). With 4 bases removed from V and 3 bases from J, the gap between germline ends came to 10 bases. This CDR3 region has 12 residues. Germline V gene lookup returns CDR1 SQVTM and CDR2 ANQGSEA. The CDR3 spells CSVVRGGYEQYF. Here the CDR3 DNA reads TGCAGCGTTGTCAGGGGCGGCTACGAGCAGTACTTC.

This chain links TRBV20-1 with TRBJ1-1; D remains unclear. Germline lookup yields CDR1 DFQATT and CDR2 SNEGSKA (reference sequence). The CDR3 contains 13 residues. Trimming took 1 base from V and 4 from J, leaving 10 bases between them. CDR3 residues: CSARGKSGTEAFF. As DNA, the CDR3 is TGCAGTGCTAGAGGGAAATCAGGCACTGAAGCTTTCTTT.

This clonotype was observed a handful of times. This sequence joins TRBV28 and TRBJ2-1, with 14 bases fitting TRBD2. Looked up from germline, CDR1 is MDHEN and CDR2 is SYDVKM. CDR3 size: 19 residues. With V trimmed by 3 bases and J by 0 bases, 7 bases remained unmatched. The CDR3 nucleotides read TGTGCCAGCAGTTTTTTGGGACTAGCGGGGGCCGCCTCCTACAATGAGCAGTTCTTC. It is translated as CASSFLGLAGAASYNEQFF.

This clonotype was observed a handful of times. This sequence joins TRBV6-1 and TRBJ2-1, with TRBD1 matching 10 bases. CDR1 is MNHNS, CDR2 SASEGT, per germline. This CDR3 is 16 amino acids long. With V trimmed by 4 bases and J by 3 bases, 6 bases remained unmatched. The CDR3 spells CASSGTGQGYYNEQFF. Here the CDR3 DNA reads TGTGCCAGCAGTGGCACGGGACAGGGGTACTACAATGAGCAGTTCTTC.

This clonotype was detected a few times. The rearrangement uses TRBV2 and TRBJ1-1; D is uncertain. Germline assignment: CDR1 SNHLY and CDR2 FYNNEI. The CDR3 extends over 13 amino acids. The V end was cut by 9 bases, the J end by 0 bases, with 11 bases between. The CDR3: CARLLQLNTEAFF. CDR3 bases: TGTGCCAGACTCTTGCAGCTGAACACTGAAGCTTTCTTT.

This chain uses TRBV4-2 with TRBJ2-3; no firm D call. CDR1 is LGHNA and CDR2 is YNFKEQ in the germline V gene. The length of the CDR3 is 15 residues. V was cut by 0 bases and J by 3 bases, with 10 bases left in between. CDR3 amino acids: CASSQEGRATDTQYF. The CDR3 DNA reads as TGTGCCAGCAGCCAAGAGGGAAGAGCAACAGATACGCAGTATTTT.

The CDR3 DNA sequence: TGTGCCAGCAGCTTATTGGCCGCAGGGAGCAATCAGCCCCAGCATTTT. It encodes CASSLLAAGSNQPQHF. The chain joins TRBV7-2 to TRBJ1-5, with D maybe TRBD1 (5 bases). Trimming shortened V by 2 bases and J by 1 base, and 12 bases separated the two germline ends. CDR1 is SGHTA, CDR2 FQGNSA, per germline. This CDR3 spans 16 amino acids.

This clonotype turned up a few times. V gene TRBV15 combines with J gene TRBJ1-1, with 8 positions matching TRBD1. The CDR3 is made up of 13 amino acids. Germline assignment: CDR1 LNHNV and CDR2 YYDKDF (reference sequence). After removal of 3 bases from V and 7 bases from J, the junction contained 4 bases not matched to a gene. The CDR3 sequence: CATSSGDRLEAFF. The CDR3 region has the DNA TGTGCCACCAGCAGTGGGGACAGGCTTGAAGCTTTCTTT.

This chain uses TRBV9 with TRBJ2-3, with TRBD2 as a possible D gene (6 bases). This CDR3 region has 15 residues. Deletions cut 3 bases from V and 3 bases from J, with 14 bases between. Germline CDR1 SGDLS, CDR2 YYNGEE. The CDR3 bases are TGTGCCAGCAGCGCCCAATCTGGGGGGACAGATACGCAGTATTTT. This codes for CASSAQSGGTDTQYF. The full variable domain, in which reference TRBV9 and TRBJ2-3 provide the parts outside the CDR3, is DSGVTQTPKHLITATGQRVTLRCSPRSGDLSVYWYQQSLDQGLQFLIQYYNGEERAKGNILERFSAQQFPDLHSELNLSSLELGDSALYFCASSAQSGGTDTQYFGPGTRLTVL.

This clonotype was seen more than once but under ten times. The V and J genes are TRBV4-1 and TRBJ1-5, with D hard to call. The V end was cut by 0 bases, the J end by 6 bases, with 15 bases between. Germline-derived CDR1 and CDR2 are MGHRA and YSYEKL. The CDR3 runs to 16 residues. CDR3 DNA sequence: TGCGCCAGCAGCCAAGATATTAGCGCCGTGGGTCAGCCCCAGCATTTT. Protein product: CASSQDISAVGQPQHF.

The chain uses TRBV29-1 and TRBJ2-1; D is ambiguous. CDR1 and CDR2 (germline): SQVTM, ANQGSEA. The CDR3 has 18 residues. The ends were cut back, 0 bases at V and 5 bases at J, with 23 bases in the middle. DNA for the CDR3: TGCAGCGTTGAAGAGCGCAGGTCCACTCCAACCCGAAACAATGAGCAGTTCTTC. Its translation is CSVEERRSTPTRNNEQFF.

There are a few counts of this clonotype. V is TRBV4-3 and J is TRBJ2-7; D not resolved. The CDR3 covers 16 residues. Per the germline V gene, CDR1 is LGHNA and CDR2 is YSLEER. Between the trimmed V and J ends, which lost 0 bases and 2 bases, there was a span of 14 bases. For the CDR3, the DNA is TGCGCCAGCAGCCAAGATCGGACCGGCGGTGCCTACGAGCAGTACTTC. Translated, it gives CASSQDRTGGAYEQYF.

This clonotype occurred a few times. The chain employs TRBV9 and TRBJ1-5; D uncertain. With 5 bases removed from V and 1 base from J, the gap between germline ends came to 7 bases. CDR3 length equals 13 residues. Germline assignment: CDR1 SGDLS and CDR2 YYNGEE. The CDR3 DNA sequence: TGTGCCAGCAGAGGGATGAGCAATCAGCCCCAGCATTTT. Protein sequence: CASRGMSNQPQHF.

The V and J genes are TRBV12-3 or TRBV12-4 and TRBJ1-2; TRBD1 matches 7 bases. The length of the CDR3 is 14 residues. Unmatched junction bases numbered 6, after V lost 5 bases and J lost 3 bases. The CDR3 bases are TGTGCCAGCAGTCATCGGACAGGCTACTATGGCTACACCTTC. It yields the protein CASSHRTGYYGYTF.

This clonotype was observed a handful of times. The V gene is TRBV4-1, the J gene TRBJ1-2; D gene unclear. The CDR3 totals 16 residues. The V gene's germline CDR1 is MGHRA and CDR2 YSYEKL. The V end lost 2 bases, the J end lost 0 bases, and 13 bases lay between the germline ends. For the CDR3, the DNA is TGCGCCAGCAGCCAAAGGAGGATCCGAGCTAACTATGGCTACACCTTC. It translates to CASSQRRIRANYGYTF.